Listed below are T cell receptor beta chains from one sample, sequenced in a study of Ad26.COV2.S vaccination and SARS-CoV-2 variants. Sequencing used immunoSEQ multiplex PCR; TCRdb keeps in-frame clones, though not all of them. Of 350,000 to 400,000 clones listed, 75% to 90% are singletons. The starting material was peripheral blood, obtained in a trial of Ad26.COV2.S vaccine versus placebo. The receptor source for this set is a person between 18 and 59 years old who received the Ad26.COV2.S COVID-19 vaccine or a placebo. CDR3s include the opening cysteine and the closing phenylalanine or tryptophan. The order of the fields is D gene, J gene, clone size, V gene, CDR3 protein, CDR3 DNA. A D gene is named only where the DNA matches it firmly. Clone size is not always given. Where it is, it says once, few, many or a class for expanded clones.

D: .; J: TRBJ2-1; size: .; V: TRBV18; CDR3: CASSPSGDSYNEQFF; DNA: TGTGCCAGCTCACCGTCCGGGGACTCCTACAATGAGCAGTTCTTC
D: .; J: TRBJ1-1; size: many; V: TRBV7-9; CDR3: CASREFTAEAFF; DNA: TGTGCCAGCAGGGAATTTACGGCTGAAGCTTTCTTT
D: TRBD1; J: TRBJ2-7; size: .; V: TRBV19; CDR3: CASSFSGTGAYEQYF; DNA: TGTGCCAGTAGTTTCTCCGGGACAGGGGCCTACGAGCAGTACTTC
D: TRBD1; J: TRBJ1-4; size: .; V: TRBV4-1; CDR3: CASSRPGQTNEKLFF; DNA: TGCGCCAGCAGCCGACCGGGACAGACTAATGAAAAACTGTTTTTT
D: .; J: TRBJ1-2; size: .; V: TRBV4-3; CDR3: CASSQEWGGEGGYTF; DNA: TGCGCCAGCAGCCAAGAGTGGGGCGGGGAGGGTGGCTACACCTTC
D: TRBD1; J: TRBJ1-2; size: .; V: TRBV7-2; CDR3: CASSPQGGQGPHGYTF; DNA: TGTGCCAGCAGCCCTCAGGGGGGCCAGGGCCCCCATGGCTACACCTTC
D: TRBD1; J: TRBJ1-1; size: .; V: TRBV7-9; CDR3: CASSLGQGPRMNTEAFF; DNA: TGTGCCAGCAGCCTGGGACAGGGCCCCCGCATGAACACTGAAGCTTTCTTT
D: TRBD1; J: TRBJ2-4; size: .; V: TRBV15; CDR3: CATSRDPGQGNIQYF; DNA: TGTGCCACCAGCAGAGATCCTGGACAGGGGAACATTCAGTACTTC
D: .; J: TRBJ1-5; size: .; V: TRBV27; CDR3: CASSLYFSNQPQHF; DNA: TGTGCCAGCAGTTTATATTTTAGCAATCAGCCCCAGCATTTT
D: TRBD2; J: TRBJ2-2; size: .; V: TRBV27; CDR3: CASRRGGANTGELFF; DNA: TGTGCCAGCAGACGCGGGGGGGCGAACACCGGGGAGCTGTTTTTT
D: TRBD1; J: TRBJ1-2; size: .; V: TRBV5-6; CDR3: CASSLEGANTF; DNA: TGTGCCAGCAGCTTGGAGGGGGCTAACACCTTC
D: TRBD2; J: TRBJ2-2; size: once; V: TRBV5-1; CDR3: CASSRTSGGLTGELFF; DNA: TGCGCCAGCAGCCGGACTAGCGGGGGGCTCACCGGGGAGCTGTTTTTT
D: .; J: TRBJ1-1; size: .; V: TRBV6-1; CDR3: CASSDGPYEAFF; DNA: TGTGCCAGCAGTGATGGACCGTATGAAGCTTTCTTT
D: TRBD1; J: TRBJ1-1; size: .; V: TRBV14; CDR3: CASSRTGIEAFF; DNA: TGTGCCAGCAGCCGGACAGGGATTGAAGCTTTCTTT
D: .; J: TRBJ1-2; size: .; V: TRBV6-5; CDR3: CASGNLQGGHYGYTF; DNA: TGTGCCAGCGGAAATCTACAGGGAGGGCACTATGGCTACACCTTC
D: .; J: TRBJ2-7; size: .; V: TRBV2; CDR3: CASSGLNRGEQYF; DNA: TGTGCCAGCAGTGGATTAAATCGGGGCGAGCAGTACTTC
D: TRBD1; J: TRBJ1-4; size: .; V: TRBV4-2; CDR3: CASSQLLGQSYEKLFF; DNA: TGTGCCAGCAGCCAACTCCTGGGACAGAGTTATGAAAAACTGTTTTTT
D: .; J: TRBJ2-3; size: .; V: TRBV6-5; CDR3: CASNTALLGTDTQYF; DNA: TGTGCCAGCAACACGGCTCTCTTGGGCACAGATACGCAGTATTTT
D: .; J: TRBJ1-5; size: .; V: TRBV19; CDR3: CASPCGPSNLPRDQPQHF; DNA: TGTGCCAGTCCTTGCGGCCCTAGTAACCTCCCGAGGGATCAGCCCCAGCATTTT
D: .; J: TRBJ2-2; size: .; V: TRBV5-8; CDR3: CASSFQRNTGELFF; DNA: TGTGCCAGCAGCTTTCAGCGCAACACCGGGGAGCTGTTTTTT
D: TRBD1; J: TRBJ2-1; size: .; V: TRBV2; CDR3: CASSEGQGREYNEQFF; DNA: TGTGCCAGCAGTGAAGGACAGGGAAGGGAATACAATGAGCAGTTCTTC
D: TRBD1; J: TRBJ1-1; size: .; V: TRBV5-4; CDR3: CASSLAGTGYFMNTEAFF; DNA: TGTGCCAGCAGCTTGGCGGGGACAGGGTATTTTATGAACACTGAAGCTTTCTTT
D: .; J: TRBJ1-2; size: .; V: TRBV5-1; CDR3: CASSPARSWGYTF; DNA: TGCGCCAGCAGCCCTGCCCGGTCGTGGGGCTACACCTTC
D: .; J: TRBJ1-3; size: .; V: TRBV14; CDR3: CASSQSGRSGNTIYF; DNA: TGTGCCAGCAGCCAAAGCGGCCGCTCTGGAAACACCATATATTTT
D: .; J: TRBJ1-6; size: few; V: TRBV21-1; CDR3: CASSITRTGPLSPLHF; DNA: TGTGCCAGCAGCATTACGAGGACAGGACCCCTTTCACCCCTCCACTTT
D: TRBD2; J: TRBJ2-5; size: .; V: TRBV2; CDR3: CASSLIAGGRGQETQYF; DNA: TGTGCCAGCAGTCTGATAGCGGGGGGTAGAGGCCAAGAGACCCAGTACTTC
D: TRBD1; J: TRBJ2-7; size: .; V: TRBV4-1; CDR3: CASSLEGQGAREQYF; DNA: TGCGCCAGCAGCCTCGAGGGACAGGGGGCGCGTGAGCAGTACTTC
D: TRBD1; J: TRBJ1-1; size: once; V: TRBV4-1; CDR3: CASSRDRGMNTEAFF; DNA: TGCGCCAGCAGCCGGGACAGGGGTATGAACACTGAAGCTTTCTTT
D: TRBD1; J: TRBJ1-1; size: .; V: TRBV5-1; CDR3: CASSLGQGAQRYTEAFF; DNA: TGCGCCAGCAGCTTGGGGCAGGGGGCTCAACGATACACTGAAGCTTTCTTT
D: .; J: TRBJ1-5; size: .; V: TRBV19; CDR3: CASRDVRATRGQPQHF; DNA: TGTGCCAGTAGGGACGTTCGGGCTACGCGTGGTCAGCCCCAGCATTTT
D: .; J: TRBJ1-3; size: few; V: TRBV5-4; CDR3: CATSGLTSGNTIYF; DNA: TGTGCCACTAGCGGACTGACCTCTGGAAACACCATATATTTT
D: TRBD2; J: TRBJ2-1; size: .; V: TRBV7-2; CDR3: CASSPTSGGPDEQFF; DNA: TGTGCCAGCAGCCCCACTAGCGGGGGGCCCGATGAGCAGTTCTTC
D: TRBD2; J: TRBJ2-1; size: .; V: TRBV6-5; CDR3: CAGTTSGGDYNEQFF; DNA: TGTGCCGGCACCACAAGCGGGGGGGACTACAATGAGCAGTTCTTC
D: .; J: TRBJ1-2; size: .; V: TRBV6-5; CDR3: CASSYSRGGYTF; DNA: TGTGCCAGCAGTTACTCCCGGGGAGGCTACACCTTC
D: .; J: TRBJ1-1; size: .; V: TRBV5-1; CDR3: CASSSESTEAFF; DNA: TGCGCCAGCAGCTCTGAGAGCACTGAAGCTTTCTTT
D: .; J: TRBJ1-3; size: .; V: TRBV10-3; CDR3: CAISEYRDGSGNTIYF; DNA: TGTGCCATCAGTGAGTACCGGGACGGCTCTGGAAACACCATATATTTT
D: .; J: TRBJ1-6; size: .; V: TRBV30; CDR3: CAWMVGSYNSPLHF; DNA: TGTGCCTGGATGGTGGGCTCCTATAATTCACCCCTCCACTTT
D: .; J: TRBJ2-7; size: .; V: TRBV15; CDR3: CATSRDRVTRYF; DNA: TGTGCCACCAGCAGAGATCGGGTAACGCGGTACTTC
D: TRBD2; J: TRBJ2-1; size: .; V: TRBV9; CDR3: CASSATGTRQWSGEQFF; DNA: TGTGCCAGCAGCGCCACCGGGACTAGGCAATGGTCGGGTGAGCAGTTCTTC
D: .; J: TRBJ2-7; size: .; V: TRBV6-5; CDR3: CASSLKGYEQYF; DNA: TGTGCCAGCAGTTTAAAGGGGTACGAGCAGTACTTC
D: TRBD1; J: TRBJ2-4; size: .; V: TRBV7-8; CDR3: CASSSMGQGVVVAKNIQYF; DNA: TGTGCCAGCAGCTCGATGGGACAGGGCGTTGTCGTGGCCAAAAACATTCAGTACTTC
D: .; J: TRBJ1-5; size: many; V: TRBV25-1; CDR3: CASSDGSNTNQPQHF; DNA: TGTGCCAGCAGTGACGGGTCGAACACTAATCAGCCCCAGCATTTT
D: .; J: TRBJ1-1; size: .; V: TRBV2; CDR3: CASSQRGGLGNTEAFF; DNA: TGTGCCAGCAGTCAAAGGGGGGGTTTGGGTAACACTGAAGCTTTCTTT
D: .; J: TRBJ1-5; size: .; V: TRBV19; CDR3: CASQDPSGNQPQHF; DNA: TGTGCCAGTCAAGACCCCTCCGGTAATCAGCCCCAGCATTTT
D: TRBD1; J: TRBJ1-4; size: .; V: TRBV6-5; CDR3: CASSPGTGVFEKLFF; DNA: TGTGCCAGCAGTCCCGGGACAGGGGTGTTTGAAAAACTGTTTTTT
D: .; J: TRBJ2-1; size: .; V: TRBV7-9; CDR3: CASSLGVEQFF; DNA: TGTGCCAGCAGCTTAGGCGTAGAGCAGTTCTTC
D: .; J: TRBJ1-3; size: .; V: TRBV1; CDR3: CTSSRGDGRTIYF; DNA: TGCACCAGCAGCCGGGGGGACGGACGCACCATATATTTT